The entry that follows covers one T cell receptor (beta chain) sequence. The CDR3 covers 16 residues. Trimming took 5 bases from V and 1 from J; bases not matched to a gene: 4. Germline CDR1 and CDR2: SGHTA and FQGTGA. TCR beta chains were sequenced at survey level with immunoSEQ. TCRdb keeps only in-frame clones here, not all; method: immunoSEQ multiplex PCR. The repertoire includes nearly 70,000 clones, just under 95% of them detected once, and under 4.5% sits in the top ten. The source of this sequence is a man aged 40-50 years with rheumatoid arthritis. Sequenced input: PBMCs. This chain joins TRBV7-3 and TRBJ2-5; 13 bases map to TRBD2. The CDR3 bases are TGTGCCAGCAGCCTCGGACTAGCGGGGGCCCAAGAGACCCAGTACTTC. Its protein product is CASSLGLAGAQETQYF.